Below are 7 T cell receptor beta chains sequenced from a single sample in a study of cytomegalovirus exposure and HLA in healthy donors. PCR employed 60 Vbeta and 13 Jbeta primers. TCRdb keeps only in-frame clones here, not all; method: immunoSEQ multiplex PCR. The repertoire holds about 120,000 clones, more than 65% seen once, with roughly 6% in the top ten. The sample consisted of PBMCs. The receptor source for this set is a man younger than 30 in good health and CMV-seropositive.

The rearrangement uses TRBV9 and TRBJ1-2; D remains unclear. The CDR3 contains 16 residues. Trimming stripped 0 bases from V and 0 bases from J, with 12 bases between. Germline V gene data show CDR1 as SGDLS and CDR2 as YYNGEE. The CDR3 nucleotides are TGTGCCAGCAGCGTAGATGCGTACGTTCCTAACTATGGCTACACCTTC. It specifies CASSVDAYVPNYGYTF.

This sequence joins TRBV15 and TRBJ2-7; D ambiguous. CDR3 length equals 14 residues. CDR1 and CDR2 (germline): LNHNV, YYDKDF (reference sequence). Between the trimmed V and J ends, which lost 0 bases and 2 bases, there was a span of 8 bases. The DNA for the CDR3 is TGTGCCACCAGCAGAGAAGGCGGCCCCTACGAGCAGTACTTC. This gives the protein CATSREGGPYEQYF.

A word on this clone: Relative to the germline gene, one junction end is altered; a read error may explain this. The chain links TRBV7-9 to TRBJ2-3, with TRBD2 matching over 9 bases. The CDR3 spans 16 residues. Per germline, CDR1 SEHNR and CDR2 FQNEAQ (reference sequence). CDR3: CSSSLMGGGAPDTQYF. The CDR3 DNA is TGTTCCAGCAGCTTAATGGGCGGGGGGGCGCCAGATACGCAGTATTTT.

The chain combines TRBV5-4 with TRBJ2-3; TRBD2 matches at 13 bases. Germline CDR1 reads SGHNT; CDR2 reads YYREEE (reference sequence). CDR3 size: 17 residues. V was clipped by 3 bases and J by 3 bases; unmatched bases: 7. This CDR3 reads CASSSTSGRGYTDTQYF. The CDR3 DNA sequence: TGTGCCAGCAGCTCCACTAGCGGGAGGGGTTATACAGATACGCAGTATTTT.

The V and J genes are TRBV6-5 and TRBJ1-5; perhaps TRBD1 as D (6 bases). Germline loops: CDR1 MNHEY, CDR2 SVGAGI. The V end was cut by 6 bases, the J end by 7 bases, with 13 bases between. The CDR3 spans 13 residues. DNA of the CDR3: TGTGCCAGCAGCCCAGGGGCCCGACAGCCCCAGCATTTT. Encoded protein: CASSPGARQPQHF.

V gene TRBV6-5 combines with J gene TRBJ1-1; the match to TRBD1 covers 7 bases. Trimming cost V 4 bases and J 4 bases; bases outside gene matches: 6. In germline, CDR1 is MNHEY, CDR2 SVGAGI. The CDR3 consists of 14 residues. The CDR3 protein is CASSFSGGSTEAFF. The CDR3, as DNA: TGTGCCAGCAGTTTTTCAGGGGGAAGCACTGAAGCTTTCTTT.

The gene calls are TRBV2 and TRBJ2-2; TRBD2 might be the D (5 bases). V was shortened by 7 bases and J by 6 bases, with 18 bases between the two germline ends. This CDR3 has 15 residues. Germline assignment: CDR1 SNHLY and CDR2 FYNNEI. In DNA, the CDR3 is TGTGCCAGCACATTAAGGGAGTTCTCACCCGGGGAGCTGTTTTTT. It encodes CASTLREFSPGELFF.